These T cell receptor beta chains were read from a single sample in a study of T-cell reconstitution after alpha-beta-depleted transplantation in children. TCRdb ran MiXCR on the PCR reads and lists one entry per CDR3 protein. The profile covers some 300,000 distinct CDR3 sequences, with 6.5% to 9% appearing a single time and around 10% taken by the ten largest. The sample in question was peripheral blood, obtained 360 days after TCRalphabeta/CD19-depleted stem cell transplant. These receptors originate from a female patient aged 2-10 years who had a stem cell transplant for Fanconi anemia, so the T cells may come from the graft donor. Each CDR3 is given with its conserved first and last residue. D genes are given only for firm matches. Only part of the rows carry a size: once, few, many, or a class if the clone is expanded.

abundance,j_gene,d_gene,v_gene,CDR3aa,CDR3nt
-,TRBJ1-2,-,TRBV6-5,CASSYSQTSYGYTF,TGTGCCAGCAGTTACTCCCAGACGAGTTACGGCTACACCTTC
-,TRBJ1-4,-,TRBV5-1,CASSQGPNEKLFF,TGCGCCAGCAGTCAGGGTCCTAATGAAAAACTGTTTTTT
many,TRBJ2-7,TRBD1,TRBV20-1,CSAEDRASYEQYF,TGCAGTGCTGAGGACAGGGCTTCCTACGAGCAGTACTTC
many,TRBJ2-1,TRBD2,TRBV10-3,CAIMVAGGRSSYNEQFF,TGTGCCATCATGGTAGCGGGGGGGAGAAGCTCCTACAATGAGCAGTTCTTC
-,TRBJ1-5,-,TRBV6-2/TRBV6-3,CASSYSTGQGHQPQHF,TGTGCCAGCAGTTACTCGACCGGGCAGGGGCATCAGCCCCAGCATTTT
many,TRBJ2-7,-,TRBV7-6,CASSSQGNNPLYEQYF,TGTGCCAGCAGTTCCCAGGGTAATAACCCACTCTACGAGCAGTACTTC
many,TRBJ1-1,-,TRBV20-1,CSANGRGGAEAFF,TGCAGTGCTAACGGAAGAGGGGGGGCTGAAGCTTTCTTT
many,TRBJ2-5,-,TRBV7-3,CASSLTGLGETQYF,TGTGCCAGCAGCTTAACGGGGTTGGGAGAGACCCAGTACTTC
few,TRBJ1-2,TRBD1,TRBV10-3,CAISDLTGVVPYGYTF,TGTGCCATCAGTGACTTAACAGGGGTCGTCCCCTATGGCTACACCTTC
many,TRBJ2-3,TRBD2,TRBV7-8,CASSLRLAGGTDTQYF,TGTGCCAGCAGCTTAAGACTAGCGGGGGGCACAGATACGCAGTATTTT
-,TRBJ2-2,-,TRBV7-3,CASSLNQGGITGELLF,TGTGCCAGCAGCTTAAACCAGGGGGGTATCACCGGGGAGCTGTTGTTT
many,TRBJ1-3,TRBD1,TRBV7-8,CASSPTQGTGNTIYF,TGTGCCAGCAGCCCTACACAGGGGACTGGAAACACCATATATTTT
many,TRBJ2-1,TRBD2,TRBV4-2,CASSEGLARYNEQFF,TGTGCCAGCAGCGAAGGACTAGCGCGTTACAATGAGCAGTTCTTC
many,TRBJ2-1,TRBD2,TRBV6-2/TRBV6-3,CASSYLAGGRNEQFF,TGTGCCAGCAGCTATCTAGCGGGGGGCCGCAATGAGCAGTTCTTC
few,TRBJ2-7,-,TRBV20-1,CSARDPVGVSYEQYF,TGCAGTGCTAGAGACCCGGTGGGGGTGTCCTACGAGCAGTACTTC
many,TRBJ1-5,-,TRBV20-1,CSARVSSLKTGGQPQHF,TGCAGTGCTAGAGTCTCTAGCCTAAAAACAGGCGGACAGCCCCAGCATTTT
many,TRBJ2-1,TRBD2,TRBV6-5,CASSFTRLAGANEQFF,TGTGCCAGCAGTTTTACCCGACTAGCGGGAGCAAATGAGCAGTTCTTC
-,TRBJ1-2,-,TRBV2,CASLLQGYTF,TGTGCCAGCTTACTACAGGGCTACACCTTC